This T cell receptor beta chain is drawn from a study of blood T cell repertoires in COVID-19. The CDR3 is 12 residues long. Germline CDR1 reads MGHDK; CDR2 reads SYGVNS. V gave up 3 bases and J gave up 4 bases, with 6 bases separating them. TCRdb keeps only in-frame clones here, not all; method: immunoSEQ multiplex PCR. Of around 140,000 clones listed, 82% are singletons. V gene TRBV25-1 combines with J gene TRBJ1-2; D is undetermined. This TCR was sampled from a human donor with acute or convalescent COVID-19. The donor label of this sample is uncertain. Material: peripheral blood. The CDR3 loop reads CASSEGFYGYTF. The CDR3 region has the DNA TGTGCCAGCAGTGAGGGCTTCTATGGCTACACCTTC.